The count of the clone carrying this T cell receptor (beta chain) is one. Clones were sequenced by immunoSEQ multiplex PCR, and TCRdb holds only the in-frame ones, with some missing. The repertoire has around 100,000 clones, 90% of them found once; the top ten carry around 5%. The sample comes from a study of blood T cell repertoires in COVID-19. Study-level background: T cells, B-cell-depleted T cells, or PBMCs supplied cDNA or gDNA.

The CDR3 runs to 19 residues. Trimming at V came to 2 bases and at J to 4 bases, leaving 17 bases not matched to a gene. Looked up from germline, CDR1 is MNHNS and CDR2 is SASEGT. Sample: peripheral blood. This TCR derives from a man aged 45 to 65 with acute or convalescent COVID-19. This chain joins TRBV6-1 and TRBJ2-5; 9 bases align to TRBD1. CDR3 coding DNA: TGTGCCAGCAGTGAATTACCCGGGACAGGGATAGGGGGGAGAGAGACCCAGTACTTC. This encodes CASSELPGTGIGGRETQYF.